The clone carrying this T cell receptor (beta chain) was counted once. This CDR3 spans 14 amino acids. Germline V gene data show CDR1 as SGHRS and CDR2 as YFSETQ. Germline trimming cut 4 bases from V and 4 bases from J; bases unmatched to any gene: 3. A multiplex PCR was run with 60 Vbeta primers and 13 Jbeta primers. The table came from immunoSEQ multiplex PCR; TCRdb's copy has only in-frame clones and leaves some out. The data contain approximately 160,000 clones, around 78% of them singletons. These data are taken from a study of cytomegalovirus exposure and HLA in healthy donors. This sequence originates from a man aged 35 to 55 in good health and CMV-seronegative. V is TRBV5-1 and J is TRBJ1-3, with TRBD1 matching 9 bases. The sample comprised PBMCs. The CDR3 reads CASSPGTGGNTIYF. In nucleotides, the CDR3 is TGCGCCAGCAGCCCGGGGACAGGGGGAAACACCATATATTTT.